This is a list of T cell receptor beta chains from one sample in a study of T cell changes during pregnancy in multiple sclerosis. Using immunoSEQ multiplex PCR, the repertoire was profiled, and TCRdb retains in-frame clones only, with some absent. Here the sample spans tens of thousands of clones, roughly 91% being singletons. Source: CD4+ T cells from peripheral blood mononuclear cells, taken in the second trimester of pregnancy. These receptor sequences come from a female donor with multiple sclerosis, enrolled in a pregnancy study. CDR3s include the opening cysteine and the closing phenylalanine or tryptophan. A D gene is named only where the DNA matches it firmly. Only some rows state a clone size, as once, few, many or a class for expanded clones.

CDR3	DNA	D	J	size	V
CASSESIVATLAKNIQYF	TGCGCCAGCAGTGAGTCGATAGTAGCGACCCTAGCCAAAAACATTCAGTACTTC	NA	TRBJ2-4	NA	TRBV10-2
CASSVGLPFGTGELFF	TGCGCCAGCAGCGTGGGACTACCCTTCGGGACCGGGGAGCTGTTTTTT	TRBD2	TRBJ2-2	NA	TRBV5-1
CASSPDPGGPNGEQFF	TGTGCCAGCTCACCAGACCCGGGAGGGCCGAACGGGGAGCAGTTCTTC	TRBD2	TRBJ2-1	NA	TRBV18
CASSAGGTPQFLFF	TGTGCCAGCAGTGCGGGGGGGACGCCTCAGTTTCTGTTTTTT	NA	TRBJ1-4	NA	TRBV2
CASSVLVGSLSDTQYF	TGTGCCAGCAGCGTACTAGTCGGCTCTCTATCAGATACGCAGTATTTT	NA	TRBJ2-3	NA	TRBV9
CASRRTSASVNNEQFF	TGTGCCAGCAGGAGGACTAGCGCGTCGGTTAACAATGAGCAGTTCTTC	TRBD2	TRBJ2-1	once	TRBV2
CASSLITRGYTEAFF	TGTGCCAGCAGCTTAATCACCCGCGGGTACACTGAAGCTTTCTTT	NA	TRBJ1-1	NA	TRBV11-2
CASSAGTVNTEAFF	TGTGCCAGCAGTGCAGGGACAGTGAACACTGAAGCTTTCTTT	TRBD1	TRBJ1-1	NA	TRBV6-1
CASSNYRGSTGELFF	TGTGCCAGTAGTAACTACAGGGGAAGCACCGGGGAGCTGTTTTTT	TRBD1	TRBJ2-2	NA	TRBV19
CASSLGSGGGAGDTQYF	TGTGCCAGCAGCTTAGGGTCAGGGGGTGGGGCGGGAGATACGCAGTATTTT	TRBD1	TRBJ2-3	NA	TRBV7-2
CATQANSNQPQHF	TGTGCCACCCAGGCTAATAGCAATCAGCCCCAGCATTTT	NA	TRBJ1-5	once	TRBV27
CASRAERPGANVLTF	TGTGCCAGCAGGGCGGAGAGACCCGGGGCCAACGTCCTGACTTTC	NA	TRBJ2-6	NA	TRBV6-5
CASSSLSEAFF	TGTGCCAGCAGTTCCCTAAGTGAAGCTTTCTTT	NA	TRBJ1-1	NA	TRBV28
CASSQPQGVSRRNYNEQFF	TGTGCCAGCAGCCAACCTCAGGGGGTGTCTCGGAGGAACTACAATGAGCAGTTCTTC	TRBD1	TRBJ2-1	NA	TRBV4-2
CASSRLAGDNEQFF	TGTGCCAGCTCACGCCTAGCGGGGGACAATGAGCAGTTCTTC	TRBD2	TRBJ2-1	NA	TRBV18
CASTGHRAEQYF	TGTGCCAGCACGGGACACAGGGCCGAGCAGTACTTC	NA	TRBJ2-7	NA	TRBV2
CASSLRRAGRVGANVLTF	TGTGCCAGCAGTCTAAGGAGGGCGGGGCGGGTTGGGGCCAACGTCCTGACTTTC	NA	TRBJ2-6	NA	TRBV28
CASSQEGGGLEVAGTQYF	TGTGCCAGCAGCCAAGAGGGGGGGGGACTAGAGGTTGCGGGGACCCAGTACTTC	TRBD2	TRBJ2-5	once	TRBV4-2
CASSYETSVTGEQFF	TGTGCCAGCAGTTACGAGACTAGCGTTACGGGCGAGCAGTTCTTC	TRBD2	TRBJ2-1	NA	TRBV27
CASSLNILAGGGDEQFF	TGTGCCAGCAGCTTAAATATCCTAGCGGGAGGCGGCGATGAGCAGTTCTTC	TRBD2	TRBJ2-1	NA	TRBV13
CASSYSGAYGYTF	TGTGCCAGCAGTTACTCAGGGGCGTATGGCTACACCTTC	NA	TRBJ1-2	NA	TRBV6-5
CASSSKETQYF	TGTGCCAGCAGCTCCAAAGAGACCCAGTACTTC	NA	TRBJ2-5	NA	TRBV7-6
CASNQMDSLGTQYF	TGTGCCAGCAATCAGATGGATAGTCTAGGTACCCAGTACTTC	NA	TRBJ2-5	NA	TRBV2
CASKIGQASHEQYF	TGCGCCAGCAAGATAGGACAGGCGAGTCACGAGCAGTACTTC	TRBD1	TRBJ2-7	NA	TRBV10-2
CASSIPWSSYNEQFF	TGTGCCAGTAGTATCCCATGGAGCTCCTACAATGAGCAGTTCTTC	NA	TRBJ2-1	NA	TRBV19
CASSAGLDTDTQYF	TGTGCCAGCAGCGCAGGACTCGATACAGATACGCAGTATTTT	NA	TRBJ2-3	NA	TRBV5-6
CASSYSLVYNEQFF	TGTGCCAGCAGTTACTCACTAGTTTACAATGAGCAGTTCTTC	NA	TRBJ2-1	NA	TRBV6-6
CASTVDRGRRSAEAFF	TGTGCCAGTACCGTTGACAGGGGGCGCCGATCGGCTGAAGCTTTCTTT	TRBD1	TRBJ1-1	NA	TRBV19
CASEPPGQGNYGYTF	TGTGCCAGCGAACCGCCGGGACAGGGAAACTATGGCTACACCTTC	TRBD1	TRBJ1-2	NA	TRBV28
CASSESQETQYF	TGTGCCAGCAGCGAATCGCAAGAGACCCAGTACTTC	NA	TRBJ2-5	once	TRBV2
CASSQDKGTSNEKLFF	TGCGCCAGCAGCCAAGATAAGGGGACATCTAATGAAAAACTGTTTTTT	NA	TRBJ1-4	once	TRBV4-1
CASSRQGRTGELFF	TGTGCCAGCAGCCGACAGGGAAGAACCGGGGAGCTGTTTTTT	TRBD1	TRBJ2-2	NA	TRBV9
CASSAGDSSYGYTF	TGTGCCAGCAGCGCGGGGGACAGCTCCTATGGCTACACCTTC	TRBD1	TRBJ1-2	NA	TRBV9
CAISERQGEQPQHF	TGTGCCATCAGTGAACGGCAGGGGGAACAGCCCCAGCATTTT	TRBD1	TRBJ1-5	NA	TRBV10-3
CASSYQLHLPEAQYF	TGTGCCAGCAGTTACCAACTCCACCTACCGGAGGCCCAGTACTTC	NA	TRBJ2-5	few	TRBV6-5
CASSIARGRGNQPQHF	TGTGCCAGTAGTATTGCGAGGGGGCGAGGCAATCAGCCCCAGCATTTT	TRBD1	TRBJ1-5	NA	TRBV19
CASSDPGQATYEQYF	TGCGCCAGCAGTGACCCGGGACAGGCCACCTACGAGCAGTACTTC	TRBD1	TRBJ2-7	NA	TRBV10-2
CASSDLGVPHF	TGTGCCAGCAGTGACCTAGGGGTCCCACACTTC	NA	TRBJ2-7	medium-sized	TRBV25-1